Each of the 9 T cell receptor beta chains below was sequenced from the same sample in a study of blood T cell repertoires in COVID-19. The table came from immunoSEQ multiplex PCR; TCRdb's copy has only in-frame clones and leaves some out. The table records tens of thousands of clones, roughly 80% of them present only once. Input material: peripheral blood. These receptors were collected from a middle-aged man with active COVID-19.

The chain recombines TRBV5-1 with TRBJ1-5, with D maybe TRBD1 (5 bases). This CDR3 comprises 14 residues. V lost 4 bases to trimming and J lost 2 bases, with 10 bases between them. Germline CDR1 is SGHRS and CDR2 is YFSETQ. CDR3 region: CASSPGGGNQPQHF. In nucleotides, the CDR3 is TGCGCCAGCAGCCCGGGGGGAGGCAATCAGCCCCAGCATTTT.

This clone is a singleton in its sample. The chain employs TRBV10-3 and TRBJ2-3; the match to TRBD1 covers 8 bases. Germline trimming cut 5 bases from V and 1 base from J; bases unmatched to any gene: 2. This CDR3 contains 14 residues. From germline, CDR1 is ENHRY and CDR2 SYGVKD. The CDR3 reads CAISLDRGTDTQYF. The CDR3 nucleotides read TGTGCCATCAGTTTGGACAGGGGCACAGATACGCAGTATTTT.

This chain joins TRBV7-2 and TRBJ2-7; TRBD1 might be the D (6 bases). The CDR3 is made up of 14 amino acids. Trimming shortened V by 2 bases and J by 3 bases, and 11 bases separated the two germline ends. Germline V gene lookup returns CDR1 SGHTA and CDR2 FQGNSA. The DNA for the CDR3 is TGTGCCAGCAGCTTACAGGGGACCTTCTACGAGCAGTACTTC. As protein: CASSLQGTFYEQYF.

In this sample, this clone turned up a few times. The chain joins TRBV5-1 to TRBJ2-2, with D perhaps matching TRBD1 (6 bases). Germline loops: CDR1 SGHRS, CDR2 YFSETQ. CDR3 size: 16 residues. Trimming shortened V by 0 bases and J by 5 bases, and 14 bases separated the two germline ends. Written as DNA, the CDR3 is TGCGCCAGCAGCTTGGAAGCCCGGACAGTTACCGGGGAGCTGTTTTTT. This sequence encodes CASSLEARTVTGELFF. Variable domain in full (rest from reference TRBV5-1 and TRBJ2-2): KAGVTQTPRYLIKTRGQQVTLSCSPISGHRSVSWYQQTPGQGLQFLFEYFSETQRNKGNFPGRFSGRQFSNSRSEMNVSTLELGDSALYLCASSLEARTVTGELFFGEGSRLTVL.

This CDR3 reads CASSPDTPKQFF. CDR3 in DNA: TGCGCCAGCAGCCCCGACACCCCTAAGCAGTTCTTC. This chain uses TRBV5-1 with TRBJ2-1; D is ambiguous. This CDR3 comprises 12 residues. The germline gives CDR1 SGHRS, CDR2 YFSETQ. The ends were cut back, 4 bases at V and 11 bases at J, with 13 bases in the middle.

This clone is a singleton in its sample. This chain uses TRBV9 with TRBJ2-7; D possibly corresponds to TRBD2 (5 bases). V was trimmed by 0 bases and J by 5 bases, leaving 9 bases between them. Germline lookup yields CDR1 SGDLS and CDR2 YYNGEE. The CDR3 totals 13 residues. The CDR3, as DNA: TGTGCCAGCAGCGTAGTTCCCGGGGACGAGCAGTACTTC. Translation gives CASSVVPGDEQYF.

This chain links TRBV19 with TRBJ2-3, with D tentatively TRBD2 (6 bases). The CDR3 has 13 amino acids. The germline V and J ends were trimmed by 11 bases and 6 bases, with 18 bases remaining between them. Germline CDR1 reads LNHDA; CDR2 reads SQIVND (reference sequence). CDR3 DNA: TGTGCCTCCTCCGGGACTTACACCGATACGCAGTATTTT. Protein product: CASSGTYTDTQYF.

The V call is TRBV27, the J call TRBJ2-2; 7 nucleotides line up with TRBD1. The CDR3 has 15 residues. Trimming removed 6 bases from V and 2 bases from J; junction bases left unmatched: 6. Germline CDR1 and CDR2: MNHEY and SMNVEV (reference sequence). CDR3 sequence (DNA): TGTGCCAGCAGGTTGCAGGGGGTAAACACCGGGGAGCTGTTTTTT. Translation: CASRLQGVNTGELFF.

The chain carries TRBV27 and TRBJ2-7; 8 bases are a match to TRBD1. The CDR3 has 15 residues. V shed 5 bases and J 2 bases; nucleotides not matched to a gene: 8. Germline CDR1 is MNHEY and CDR2 is SMNVEV (reference sequence). The DNA of the CDR3 is TGTGCCAGCAGTGGCCGCAGGGGGCCCACCTACGAGCAGTACTTC. This translates into CASSGRRGPTYEQYF.